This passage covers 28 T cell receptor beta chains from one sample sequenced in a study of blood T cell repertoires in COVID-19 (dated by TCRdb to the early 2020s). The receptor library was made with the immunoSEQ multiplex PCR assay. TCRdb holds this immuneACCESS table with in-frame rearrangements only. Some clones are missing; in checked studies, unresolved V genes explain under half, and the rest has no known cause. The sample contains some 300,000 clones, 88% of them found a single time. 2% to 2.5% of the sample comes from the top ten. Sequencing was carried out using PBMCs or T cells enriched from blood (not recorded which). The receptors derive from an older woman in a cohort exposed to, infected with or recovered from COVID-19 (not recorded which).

The CDR3 nucleotides are TGTGCCAGCAGCGTAGAACGAGTTGCTGGAGATACGCAGTATTTT. Encoded protein: CASSVERVAGDTQYF. The chain links TRBV9 to TRBJ2-3, with D uncertain. The V gene lost 0 bases and the J gene lost 5 bases, with 13 bases spanning the gap. CDR3 length equals 15 residues. CDR1 and CDR2 from the germline V gene are SGDLS and YYNGEE.

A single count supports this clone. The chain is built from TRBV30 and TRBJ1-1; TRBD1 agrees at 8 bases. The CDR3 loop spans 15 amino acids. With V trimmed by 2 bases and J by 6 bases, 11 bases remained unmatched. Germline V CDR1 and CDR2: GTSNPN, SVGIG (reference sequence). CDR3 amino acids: CAWSSPGQVTSEAFF. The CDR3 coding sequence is TGTGCCTGGAGTTCCCCGGGACAGGTGACCTCTGAAGCTTTCTTT. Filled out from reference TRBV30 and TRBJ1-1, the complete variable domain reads SQTIHQWPATLVQPVGSPLSLECTVEGTSNPNLYWYRQAAGRGLQLLFYSVGIGQISSEVPQNLSASRPQDRQFILSSKKLLLSDSGFYLCAWSSPGQVTSEAFFGQGTRLTVV.

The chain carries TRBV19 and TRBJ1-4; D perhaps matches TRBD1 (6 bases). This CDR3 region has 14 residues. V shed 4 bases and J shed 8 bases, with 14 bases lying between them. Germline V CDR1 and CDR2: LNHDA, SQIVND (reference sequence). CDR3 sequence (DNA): TGTGCCAGTAGTAAACAGGGCTATCGGGAAAAACTGTTTTTT. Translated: CASSKQGYREKLFF.

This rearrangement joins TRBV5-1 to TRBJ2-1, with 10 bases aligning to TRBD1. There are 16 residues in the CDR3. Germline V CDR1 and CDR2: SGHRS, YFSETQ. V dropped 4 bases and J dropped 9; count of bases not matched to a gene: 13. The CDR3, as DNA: TGCGCCAGCAGCCTAGTGACAGGGGGCTATAGGGGTGAGCAGTTCTTC. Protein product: CASSLVTGGYRGEQFF.

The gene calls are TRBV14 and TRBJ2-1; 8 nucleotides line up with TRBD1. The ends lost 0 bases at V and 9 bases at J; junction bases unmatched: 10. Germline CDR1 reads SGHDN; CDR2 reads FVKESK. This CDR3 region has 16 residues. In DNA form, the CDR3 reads TGTGCCAGCAGCCAAGATGGGGACAGGAGGTTGGGTGAGCAGTTCTTC. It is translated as CASSQDGDRRLGEQFF.

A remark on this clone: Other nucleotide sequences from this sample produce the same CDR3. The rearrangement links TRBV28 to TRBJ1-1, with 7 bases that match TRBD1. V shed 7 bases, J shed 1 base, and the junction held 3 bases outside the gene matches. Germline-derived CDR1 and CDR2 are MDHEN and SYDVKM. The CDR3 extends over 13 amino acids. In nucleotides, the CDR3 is TGTGCCAGCATGCGGACAGGGAACACTGAAGCTTTCTTT. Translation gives CASMRTGNTEAFF.

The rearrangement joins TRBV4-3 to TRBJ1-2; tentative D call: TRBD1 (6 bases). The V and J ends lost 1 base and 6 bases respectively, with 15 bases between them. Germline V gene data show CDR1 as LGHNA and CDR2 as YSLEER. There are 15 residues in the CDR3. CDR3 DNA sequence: TGCGCCAGCAGCCAAGCCCCGGGGGGCTATGATGGCTACACCTTC. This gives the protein CASSQAPGGYDGYTF.

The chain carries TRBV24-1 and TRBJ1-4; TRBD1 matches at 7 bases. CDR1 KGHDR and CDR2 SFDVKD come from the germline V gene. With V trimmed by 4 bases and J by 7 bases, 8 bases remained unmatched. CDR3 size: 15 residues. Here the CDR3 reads CATSEGTVEGEKLFF. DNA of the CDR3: TGTGCCACCAGTGAGGGGACAGTTGAGGGTGAAAAACTGTTTTTT.

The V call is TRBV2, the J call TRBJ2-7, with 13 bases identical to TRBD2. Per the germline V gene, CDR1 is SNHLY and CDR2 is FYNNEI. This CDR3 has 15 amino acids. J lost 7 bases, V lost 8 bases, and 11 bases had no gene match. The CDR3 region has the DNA TGTGCCAGCCGACTAGCGGGAGGTGTTAGAGGAGAGCAGTACTTC. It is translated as CASRLAGGVRGEQYF.

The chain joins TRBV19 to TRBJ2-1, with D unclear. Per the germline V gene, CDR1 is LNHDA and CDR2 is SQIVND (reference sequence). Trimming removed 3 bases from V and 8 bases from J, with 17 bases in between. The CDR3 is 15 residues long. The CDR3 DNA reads TGTGCCAGTAGTATCCCCCAAAGTTCAGGCTATGAGCAGTTCTTC. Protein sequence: CASSIPQSSGYEQFF.

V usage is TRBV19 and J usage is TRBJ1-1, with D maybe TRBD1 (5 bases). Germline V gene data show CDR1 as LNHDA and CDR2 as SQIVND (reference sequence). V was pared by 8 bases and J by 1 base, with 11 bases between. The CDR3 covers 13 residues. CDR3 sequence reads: CASGGTGNTEAFF. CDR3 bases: TGTGCCAGTGGGGGGACGGGGAACACTGAAGCTTTCTTT.

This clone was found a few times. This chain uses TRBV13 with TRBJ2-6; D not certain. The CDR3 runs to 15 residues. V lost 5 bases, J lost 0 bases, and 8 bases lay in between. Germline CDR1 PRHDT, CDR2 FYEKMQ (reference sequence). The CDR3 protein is CASSASDSGANVLTF. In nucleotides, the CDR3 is TGTGCCAGCAGCGCCTCAGACTCTGGGGCCAACGTCCTGACTTTC.

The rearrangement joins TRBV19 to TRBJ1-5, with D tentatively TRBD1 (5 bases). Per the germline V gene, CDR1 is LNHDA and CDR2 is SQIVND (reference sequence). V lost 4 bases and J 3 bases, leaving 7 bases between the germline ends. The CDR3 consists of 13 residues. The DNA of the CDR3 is TGTGCCAGTAGTAGGACACTCAATCAGCCCCAGCATTTT. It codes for CASSRTLNQPQHF.

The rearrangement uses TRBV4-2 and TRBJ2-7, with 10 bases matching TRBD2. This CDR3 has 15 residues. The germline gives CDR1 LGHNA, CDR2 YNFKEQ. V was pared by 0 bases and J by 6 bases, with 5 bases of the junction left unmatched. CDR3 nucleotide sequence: TGTGCCAGCAGCCAAGAGGGTTTAGCGGGAGGCGAGCAGTACTTC. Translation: CASSQEGLAGGEQYF.

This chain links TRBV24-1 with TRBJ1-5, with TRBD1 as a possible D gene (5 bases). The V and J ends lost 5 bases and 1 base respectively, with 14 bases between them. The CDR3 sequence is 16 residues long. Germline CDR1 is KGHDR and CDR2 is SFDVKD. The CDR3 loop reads CATSGRRVESNQPQHF. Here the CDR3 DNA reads TGTGCCACCAGTGGGCGCAGGGTAGAAAGCAATCAGCCCCAGCATTTT.

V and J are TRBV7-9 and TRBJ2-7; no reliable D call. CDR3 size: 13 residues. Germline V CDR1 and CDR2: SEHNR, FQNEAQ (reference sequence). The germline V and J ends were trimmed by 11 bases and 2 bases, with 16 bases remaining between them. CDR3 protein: CAVPPELPYEQYF. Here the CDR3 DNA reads TGTGCCGTACCCCCCGAGCTCCCCTACGAGCAGTACTTC.

CDR3 coding DNA: TGTGCCACCAGTGACCCCAGGACATACCAAGAGACCCAGTACTTC. It is translated as CATSDPRTYQETQYF. This chain uses TRBV24-1 with TRBJ2-5; tentative D call: TRBD1 (5 bases). Germline-derived CDR1 and CDR2 are KGHDR and SFDVKD. V lost 4 bases and J lost 0, with 11 bases in between. The CDR3 length is 15 residues.

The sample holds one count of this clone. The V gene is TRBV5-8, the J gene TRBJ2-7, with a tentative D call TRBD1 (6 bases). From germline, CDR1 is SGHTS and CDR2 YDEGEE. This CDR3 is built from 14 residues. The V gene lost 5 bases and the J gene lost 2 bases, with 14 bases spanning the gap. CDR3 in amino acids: CASRRRQDTYEQYF. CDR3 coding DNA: TGTGCCAGCAGACGGCGACAGGATACCTACGAGCAGTACTTC.

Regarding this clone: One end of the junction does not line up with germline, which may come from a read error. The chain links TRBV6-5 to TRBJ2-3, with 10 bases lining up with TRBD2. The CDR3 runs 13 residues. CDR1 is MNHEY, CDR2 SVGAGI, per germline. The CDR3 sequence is CASRVEGLARAYF. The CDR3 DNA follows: TGTGCCAGCAGAGTAGAGGGACTAGCGCGAGCGTACTTT.

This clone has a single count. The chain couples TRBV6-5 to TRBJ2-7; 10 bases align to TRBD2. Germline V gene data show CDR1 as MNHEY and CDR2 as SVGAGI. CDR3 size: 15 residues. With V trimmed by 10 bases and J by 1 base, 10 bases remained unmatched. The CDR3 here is CATIQREGVSYEQYF. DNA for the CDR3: TGTGCCACCATTCAGCGGGAGGGAGTTTCCTACGAGCAGTACTTC.

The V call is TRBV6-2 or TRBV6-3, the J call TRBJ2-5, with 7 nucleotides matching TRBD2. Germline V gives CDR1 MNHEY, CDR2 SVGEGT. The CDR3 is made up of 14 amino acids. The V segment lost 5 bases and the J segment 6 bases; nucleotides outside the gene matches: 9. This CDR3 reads CASSKRTRDQTQYF. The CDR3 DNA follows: TGTGCCAGCAGTAAACGGACTAGGGATCAGACCCAGTACTTC.

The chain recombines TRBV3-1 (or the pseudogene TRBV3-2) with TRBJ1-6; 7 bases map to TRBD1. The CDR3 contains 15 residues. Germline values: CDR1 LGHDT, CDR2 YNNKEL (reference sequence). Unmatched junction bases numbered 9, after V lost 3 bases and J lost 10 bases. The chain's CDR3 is CASSQMDRSKSPLHF. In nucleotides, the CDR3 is TGTGCCAGCAGCCAGATGGACAGGAGCAAGTCACCCCTCCACTTT.

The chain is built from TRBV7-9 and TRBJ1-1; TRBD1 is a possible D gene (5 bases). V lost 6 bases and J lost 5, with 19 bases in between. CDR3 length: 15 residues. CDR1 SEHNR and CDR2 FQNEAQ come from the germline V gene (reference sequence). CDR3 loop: CASSYAGGWKTEAFF. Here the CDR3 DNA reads TGTGCCAGCAGTTATGCTGGGGGGTGGAAAACTGAAGCTTTCTTT. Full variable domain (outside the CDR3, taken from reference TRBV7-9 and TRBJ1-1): DTGVSQNPRHKITKRGQNVTFRCDPISEHNRLYWYRQTLGQGPEFLTYFQNEAQLEKSRLLSDRFSAERPKGSFSTLEIQRTEQGDSAMYLCASSYAGGWKTEAFFGQGTRLTVV.

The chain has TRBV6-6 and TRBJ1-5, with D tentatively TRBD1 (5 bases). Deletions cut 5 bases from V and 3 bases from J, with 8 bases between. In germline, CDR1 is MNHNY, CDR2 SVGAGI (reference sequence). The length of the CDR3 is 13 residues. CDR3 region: CASSPGINQPQHF. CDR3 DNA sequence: TGTGCCAGCAGTCCAGGGATCAATCAGCCCCAGCATTTT.

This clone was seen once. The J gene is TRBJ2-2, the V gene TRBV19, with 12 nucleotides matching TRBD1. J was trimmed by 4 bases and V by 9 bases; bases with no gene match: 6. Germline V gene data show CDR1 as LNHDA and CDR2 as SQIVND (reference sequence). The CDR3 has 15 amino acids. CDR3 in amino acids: CASGLGQGATGELFF. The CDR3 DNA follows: TGTGCCAGCGGACTGGGACAGGGGGCCACCGGGGAGCTGTTTTTT. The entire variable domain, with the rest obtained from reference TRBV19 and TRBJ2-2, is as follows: DGGITQSPKYLFRKEGQNVTLSCEQNLNHDAMYWYRQDPGQGLRLIYYSQIVNDFQKGDIAEGYSVSREKKESFPLTVTSAQKNPTAFYLCASGLGQGATGELFFGEGSRLTVL.

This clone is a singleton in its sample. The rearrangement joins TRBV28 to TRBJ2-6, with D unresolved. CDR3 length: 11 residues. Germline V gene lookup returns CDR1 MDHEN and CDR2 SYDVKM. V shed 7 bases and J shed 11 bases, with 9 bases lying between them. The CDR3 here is CASNKMDVLTF. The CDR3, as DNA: TGTGCCAGCAACAAAATGGACGTCCTGACTTTC.

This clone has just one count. CDR3 nucleotides: TGTGCCAGCAGTGAAGCGTACCGAGGTCTGGAGCAGTTCTTC. Encoded protein: CASSEAYRGLEQFF. V and J are TRBV6-1 and TRBJ2-1; no clear D. Germline CDR1 and CDR2: MNHNS and SASEGT. The V gene lost 0 bases and the J gene lost 10 bases, with 13 bases spanning the gap. The CDR3 consists of 14 residues.

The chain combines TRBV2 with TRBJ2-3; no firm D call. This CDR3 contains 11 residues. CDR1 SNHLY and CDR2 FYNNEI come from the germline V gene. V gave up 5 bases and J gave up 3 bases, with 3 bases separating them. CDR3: CASSLTDTQYF. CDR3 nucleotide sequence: TGTGCCAGCAGTCTTACAGATACGCAGTATTTT.